This TCR beta chain was recovered during a study of blood T cell repertoires in COVID-19. Study summary: The United States, Italy and Spain were the sources of the acute and convalescent COVID-19 samples. PBMCs, B-cell-depleted T cells, or T cells provided the cDNA or gDNA that made up the material.

Methods used by the authors: Scientists estimated how many nucleated cells there were by amplifying reference gene primers. TCRdb keeps only in-frame clones here, not all; method: immunoSEQ multiplex PCR. V, J and clone size were drawn from that table, and D and trimming were deduced from the DNA. This table has 110,000 to 150,000 clones, about 83% appearing once. V lost 4 bases, J lost 7 bases, and 6 bases stayed unmatched. Germline CDR1 is KGHSH and CDR2 is LQKENI. The CDR3 is made up of 15 amino acids. This chain links TRBV18 with TRBJ2-2; 10 nucleotides align to TRBD1. The origin of this receptor is a woman aged 40 to 50 with acute or convalescent COVID-19. Material for sequencing was peripheral blood. CDR3 bases: TGTGCCAGCTCACGGACAGGGGGAAAGGACGGGGAGCTGTTTTTT. Protein: CASSRTGGKDGELFF.